The 8 T cell receptor beta chains presented below share a single source sample, sequenced in a study of shared T cell receptors in the human thymus. Generated by immunoSEQ multiplex PCR, the TCRdb table keeps only in-frame clones and is missing some. The sample lists 550,000 to 800,000 clones; 80% to 90% were seen once. These same records also appear under a second study, on human thymus T cells.

The sample comprised thymocytes. The receptor set was obtained from a girl under three years old with a congenital heart defect.

The DNA of the CDR3 is TGCGCCAGCAGCCCGGGGACAGGGTATCCCAAAAACATTCAGTACTTC. It codes for CASSPGTGYPKNIQYF. The V call is TRBV5-1, the J call TRBJ2-4, with 9 bases identical to TRBD1. The CDR3 runs to 16 residues. V dropped 4 bases and J dropped 2; count of bases not matched to a gene: 7. Germline CDR1 and CDR2: SGHRS and YFSETQ.

This rearrangement joins TRBV2 to TRBJ1-2, with D hard to call. This CDR3 has 13 residues. Germline V CDR1 and CDR2: SNHLY, FYNNEI. The V and J ends lost 6 bases and 0 bases respectively, with 8 bases between them. CDR3 nucleotides: TGTGCCAGCAGATCCGGGGCTAACTATGGCTACACCTTC. This encodes CASRSGANYGYTF.

The table lists this clone with a few counts. V and J are TRBV7-2 and TRBJ2-7, with 7 bases fitting TRBD1. The CDR3 covers 14 residues. Germline values: CDR1 SGHTA, CDR2 FQGNSA. V lost 4 bases, J lost 5 bases, and 8 bases stayed unmatched. The CDR3, as DNA: TGTGCCAGCAGCTCCCTCAGGGGGATCAACGAGCAGTACTTC. It yields the protein CASSSLRGINEQYF.

This clone was observed a few times. The chain carries TRBV19 and TRBJ2-1; 7 bases are a match to TRBD2. This CDR3 has 15 amino acids. CDR1 LNHDA and CDR2 SQIVND come from the germline V gene (reference sequence). V gave up 4 bases and J gave up 7 bases; unmatched junction bases: 10. CDR3 loop: CASSRAGDITNEQFF. As DNA, the CDR3 is TGTGCCAGTAGTAGGGCGGGGGATATAACGAATGAGCAGTTCTTC.

This rearrangement joins TRBV4-1 to TRBJ2-7; 8 nucleotides agree with TRBD2. CDR3 size: 16 residues. The germline V gene encodes CDR1 MGHRA and CDR2 YSYEKL. V was clipped by 0 bases and J by 1 base; unmatched bases: 5. The chain's CDR3 is CASSQDRRGVSYEQYF. The CDR3 coding sequence is TGCGCCAGCAGCCAAGATAGGCGGGGGGTATCCTACGAGCAGTACTTC.

The chain recombines TRBV5-4 with TRBJ1-2, with TRBD1 identical over 7 bases. V lost 3 bases and J lost 4; bases outside the gene matches: 9. The CDR3 contains 15 residues. Per germline, CDR1 SGHNT and CDR2 YYREEE (reference sequence). The CDR3 sequence: CASSSLEGQTYGYTF. The CDR3 DNA is TGTGCCAGCAGCTCGTTAGAGGGACAGACCTATGGCTACACCTTC.

The V call is TRBV6-1, the J call TRBJ1-1; D may be TRBD1 (5 bases). The CDR3 extends over 12 amino acids. CDR1 is MNHNS and CDR2 is SASEGT in the germline V gene. V was shortened by 1 base and J by 8 bases, with 8 bases between the two germline ends. CDR3: CASSEVGREAFF. The CDR3 coding sequence is TGTGCCAGCAGTGAAGTGGGGCGAGAAGCTTTCTTT.

This chain connects TRBV7-2 to TRBJ1-1; TRBD1 agrees at 10 bases. Germline V CDR1 and CDR2: SGHTA, FQGNSA. The length of the CDR3 is 16 residues. V trimming: 1 base; J trimming: 1 base; junction bases outside the gene matches: 3. In nucleotides, the CDR3 is TGTGCCAGCAGCTTAGAGGGGACAGGGGAGAACACTGAAGCTTTCTTT. Translating gives CASSLEGTGENTEAFF. Variable domain in full (rest from reference TRBV7-2 and TRBJ1-1): GAGVSQSPSNKVTEKGKDVELRCDPISGHTALYWYRQSLGQGLEFLIYFQGNSAPDKSGLPSDRFSAERTGGSVSTLTIQRTQQEDSAVYLCASSLEGTGENTEAFFGQGTRLTVV.